The clone carrying this T cell receptor beta chain has a handful of counts. Its antigen is still unknown. These data belong to a study of shared clonotypes between healthy human individuals. Overall study results and limits: Richness estimates generally favored naive over memory subsets.

Per the original methods: Junction-only immunoSEQ sequences carried no quality scores, so filtering differed. The assay was immunoSEQ multiplex PCR, and TCRdb's table has in-frame clones only and misses some. V and J calls plus clone size are reproduced from that table; the DNA served to infer D and trimming. The profile covers hundreds of thousands of clones, with 74% appearing a single time and under 2% taken by the ten largest. CDR1 is MNHEY, CDR2 SMNVEV, per germline (reference sequence). The CDR3 runs to 14 residues. The germline V and J ends were trimmed by 2 bases and 4 bases, with 11 bases remaining between them.

The receptor comes from a woman aged 25-40 years in good health. The sample consisted of memory CD4+ T cells sorted from blood. This sample's subset: CD45RA-negative fraction. The genes are TRBV27 and TRBJ1-1; D is perhaps TRBD1 (5 bases). The CDR3: CASSLTGRVTEAFF. The CDR3 region has the DNA TGTGCCAGCAGTTTAACGGGCAGGGTCACTGAAGCTTTCTTT.